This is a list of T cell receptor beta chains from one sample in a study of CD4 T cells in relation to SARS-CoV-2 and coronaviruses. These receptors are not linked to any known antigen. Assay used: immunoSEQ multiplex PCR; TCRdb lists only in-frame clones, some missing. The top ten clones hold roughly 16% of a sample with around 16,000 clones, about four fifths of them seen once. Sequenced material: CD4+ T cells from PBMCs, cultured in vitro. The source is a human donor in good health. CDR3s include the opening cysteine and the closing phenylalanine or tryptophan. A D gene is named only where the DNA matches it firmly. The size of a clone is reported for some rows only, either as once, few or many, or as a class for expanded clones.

CDR3nt: TGTGCCAGCAGCTTAGGCAGAGGAGGTCGGTCCTACAATGAGCAGTTCTTC
CDR3aa: CASSLGRGGRSYNEQFF
j_gene: TRBJ2-1
d_gene: NA
v_gene: TRBV7-2
abundance: NA

CDR3nt: TGCGCCAGCAGGAGGGAGACTGAAGCTTTCTTT
CDR3aa: CASRRETEAFF
j_gene: TRBJ1-1
d_gene: NA
v_gene: TRBV5-1
abundance: NA

CDR3nt: TGCGCCAGCAGCCAAGGAAACACCGGGGAGCTGTTTTTT
CDR3aa: CASSQGNTGELFF
j_gene: TRBJ2-2
d_gene: NA
v_gene: TRBV5-1
abundance: NA

CDR3nt: TGTGCCAGCAGTAACGGACTAGCGGTAGACAATGAGCAGTTCTTC
CDR3aa: CASSNGLAVDNEQFF
j_gene: TRBJ2-1
d_gene: TRBD2
v_gene: TRBV6-5
abundance: NA

CDR3nt: TGTGCCAGCAGTAAGGACATGGGGACCCAGCCCCAGCATTTT
CDR3aa: CASSKDMGTQPQHF
j_gene: TRBJ1-5
d_gene: NA
v_gene: TRBV7-9
abundance: NA

CDR3nt: TGCGCCAGCAGCTTGGCCGAGTCCCTTGGGGGAAACATTCAGTACTTC
CDR3aa: CASSLAESLGGNIQYF
j_gene: TRBJ2-4
d_gene: NA
v_gene: TRBV5-1
abundance: once

CDR3nt: TGTGCCAGCAGAGAAGACAGGTTAGGGAACACTGAAGCTTTCTTT
CDR3aa: CASREDRLGNTEAFF
j_gene: TRBJ1-1
d_gene: NA
v_gene: TRBV2
abundance: NA

CDR3nt: TGTGCCAGCAGCCTGCAGACCTACGAGCAGTACTTC
CDR3aa: CASSLQTYEQYF
j_gene: TRBJ2-7
d_gene: NA
v_gene: TRBV3-1/TRBV3-2
abundance: NA

CDR3nt: TGTGCCAGTAGTATAGTTTTCCTACGAGAGACCCAGTACTTC
CDR3aa: CASSIVFLRETQYF
j_gene: TRBJ2-5
d_gene: NA
v_gene: TRBV19
abundance: NA

CDR3nt: TGCAGCGTAGCTGCGGTTCAGGGACTTACCTCCTACGAGCAGTACTTC
CDR3aa: CSVAAVQGLTSYEQYF
j_gene: TRBJ2-7
d_gene: NA
v_gene: TRBV29-1
abundance: NA

CDR3nt: TGTGCCAGCAGCGTAGAGCAGGGCCCCTACAATGAGCAGTTCTTC
CDR3aa: CASSVEQGPYNEQFF
j_gene: TRBJ2-1
d_gene: NA
v_gene: TRBV9
abundance: NA